This T cell receptor (beta chain) emerged from a study of neurological immune-mediated disorders. Germline lookup yields CDR1 SQVTM and CDR2 ANQGSEA. This CDR3 comprises 12 residues. V lost 6 bases and J lost 1, with 9 bases in between. This clonotype came up many times. TCRdb ran MiXCR on the 5' RACE reads and lists one entry per CDR3 protein. This sample carries around 70,000 distinct CDR3 sequences, 4% to 6% of them seen once, and the ten largest clones take less than 8%. The chain links TRBV29-1 to TRBJ1-1, with D unresolved. The sample was PBMCs. This clonotype originated in a young man with multiple sclerosis. The CDR3: CSVHSPNTEAFF. The CDR3 DNA sequence: TGCAGCGTGCACTCCCCGAACACTGAAGCTTTCTTT.